This T cell receptor (beta chain) is from a study of low-dose radiotherapy and immunotherapy resistance in tumors. The CDR3 is made up of 12 amino acids. The V gene lost 6 bases and the J gene lost 6 bases, with 9 bases spanning the gap. Both TCRalpha and TCRbeta chains were reverse transcribed with V-gene-specific primers. PCR amplification of the TCRs was performed with Phusion for 20 PCR cycles, and it relied on a constant-region primer together with a V-primer adapter. TCRdb recomputed calls from the reads with MiXCR, one row per CDR3 protein. Found here are 11,000 to 15,000 distinct CDR3 sequences, 49% of them singletons; the top ten hold 3.5% to 4.5%.

This chain uses TRBV12-3 or TRBV12-4 with TRBJ2-1; perhaps TRBD2 as D (5 bases). The source of this sequence is a human donor with advanced metastatic prostate, ovarian, gallbladder or colorectal cancer (not recorded which). This table probably holds off-target reads from a library built for another chain. Written as DNA, the CDR3 is TGTGCCAGCAGATCGGGGATCAATGAGCAGTTCTTC. This codes for CASRSGINEQFF.